This T cell receptor (beta chain) is from a study of T cell responses to AZD1222 COVID-19 vaccine. V was clipped by 3 bases and J by 3 bases, with 9 bases between them. The CDR3 is made up of 13 amino acids. The germline CDR1 and CDR2 sequences are SNHLY and FYNNEI. Only in-frame clones appear in the TCRdb table, and some are missing; sequencing was by immunoSEQ multiplex PCR. The repertoire holds more than 100,000 clones, with around 85% as singletons. The V and J genes are TRBV2 and TRBJ2-7; D not certain. This TCR was sampled from an adult who received the MenACWY meningococcal vaccine as a control. The sample consisted of peripheral blood, taken 28 days after the second dose of the MenACWY control vaccine. The CDR3 sequence: CASSEGQDYEQYV. The CDR3 DNA reads TGTGCCAGCAGTGAGGGTCAAGACTACGAGCAGTACGTC.